This entry lists 2 T cell receptor beta chains sequenced from one sample in a study of cytomegalovirus exposure and HLA in healthy donors. The PCR contained 60 Vbeta and 13 Jbeta primers. Assay: immunoSEQ multiplex PCR; the TCRdb copy retains only in-frame clones and omits some. The sample spans about 74,000 clones; the ten largest clones claim around 7%. The sequenced sample was PBMCs. These receptor sequences come from a female donor in good health and CMV-seropositive.

The rearrangement uses TRBV5-6 and TRBJ2-7; 8 positions match TRBD2. Trimming removed 0 bases from V and 1 base from J; junction bases left unmatched: 3. The V gene's germline CDR1 is SGHDT and CDR2 YYEEEE. The CDR3 is 15 amino acids. The CDR3 here is CASSLGGLESYEQYF. The CDR3 coding sequence is TGTGCCAGCAGCTTGGGGGGACTAGAATCCTACGAGCAGTACTTC.

This chain links TRBV30 with TRBJ1-2; D call uncertain. Trimming pared 2 bases from V and 4 bases from J, leaving 8 bases between. This CDR3 comprises 12 residues. Germline V CDR1 and CDR2: GTSNPN, SVGIG (reference sequence). The CDR3 bases are TGTGCCTGGAGTATCGGGTTCTATGGCTACACCTTC. This encodes CAWSIGFYGYTF.